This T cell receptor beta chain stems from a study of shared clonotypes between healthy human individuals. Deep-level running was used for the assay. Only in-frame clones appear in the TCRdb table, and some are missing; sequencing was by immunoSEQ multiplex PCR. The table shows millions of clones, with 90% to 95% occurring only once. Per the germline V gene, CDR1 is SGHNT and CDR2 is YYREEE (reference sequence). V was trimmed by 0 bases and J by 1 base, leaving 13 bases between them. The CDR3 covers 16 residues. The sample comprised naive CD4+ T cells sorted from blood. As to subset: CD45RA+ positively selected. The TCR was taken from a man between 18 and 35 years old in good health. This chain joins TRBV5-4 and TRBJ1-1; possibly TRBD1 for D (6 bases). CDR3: CASSLGGLIANTEAFF. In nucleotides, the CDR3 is TGTGCCAGCAGCTTGGGGGGGCTAATCGCGAACACTGAAGCTTTCTTT.